This TCR beta chain was obtained from a study of blood T cell repertoires in COVID-19. Background on the study: Material from acute and convalescent COVID-19 was sourced from the United States, Italy and Spain.

This clone was seen just once. The germline V gene has CDR1 MDHEN and CDR2 SYDVKM. V dropped 5 bases and J dropped 6; count of bases not matched to a gene: 11. The CDR3 is 16 amino acids. Enrolment of Seattle patients took place during active infection, and they were followed longitudinally. Per the study methods: Amplification of reference gene primers was used by the study to estimate nucleated cell counts. The protocol was immunoSEQ multiplex PCR, while the TCRdb copy is restricted to in-frame clones and leaves out a portion. V and J calls and clone size are those listed in that table; D and trimming were worked out from the DNA. The repertoire includes some 310,000 clones, around 87% of them detected once, and about 1% sits in the top ten.

The V call is TRBV28, the J call TRBJ1-5, with 9 bases fitting TRBD1. The origin of this receptor is a woman in her 40s with COVID-19, enrolled during active disease. Material: peripheral blood. As DNA, the CDR3 is TGTGCCAGCAGTCCTATCCGGACAGGGGCGCTTCAGCCCCAGCATTTT. Its translation is CASSPIRTGALQPQHF.